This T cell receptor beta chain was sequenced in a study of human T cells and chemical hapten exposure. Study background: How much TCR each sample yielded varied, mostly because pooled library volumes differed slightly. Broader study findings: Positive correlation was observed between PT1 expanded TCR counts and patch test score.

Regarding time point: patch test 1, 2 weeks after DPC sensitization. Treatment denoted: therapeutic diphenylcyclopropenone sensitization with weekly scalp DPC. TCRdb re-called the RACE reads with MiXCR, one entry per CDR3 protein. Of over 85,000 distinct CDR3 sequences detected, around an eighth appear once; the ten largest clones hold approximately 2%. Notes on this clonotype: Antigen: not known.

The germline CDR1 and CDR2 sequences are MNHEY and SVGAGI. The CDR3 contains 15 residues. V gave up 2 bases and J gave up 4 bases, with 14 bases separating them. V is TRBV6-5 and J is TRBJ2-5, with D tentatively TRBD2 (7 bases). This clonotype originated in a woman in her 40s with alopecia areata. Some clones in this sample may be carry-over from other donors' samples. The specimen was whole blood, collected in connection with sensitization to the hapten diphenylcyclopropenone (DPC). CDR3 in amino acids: CASSYNGGRGETQYF. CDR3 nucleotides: TGTGCCAGCAGTTACAACGGGGGGCGAGGAGAGACCCAGTACTTC.